This is a list of T cell receptor beta chains from one sample in a study of Graves' ophthalmopathy and Graves' hyperthyroidism. In TCRdb, the multiplex PCR reads were re-called with MiXCR into one record per CDR3 protein. Here the sample spans 600,000 to 700,000 distinct CDR3 sequences, 35% to 45% being singletons. The sequencing sample was made of peripheral blood. These receptors were obtained from an adult man with Graves' ophthalmopathy. Each CDR3 is given with its conserved first and last residue. A D gene is named only where the DNA matches it firmly. A row's size may be missing; if present it is once, few, many or a size class.

clone size,D gene,V gene,J gene,CDR3 protein,CDR3 DNA
-,-,TRBV7-2,TRBJ2-2,CASSPFGTGELFF,TGTGCCAGCAGCCCCTTCGGGACAGGGGAGCTGTTTTTT
-,TRBD1,TRBV5-1,TRBJ1-2,CASPTGTALYYGYTF,TGTGCCAGCCCTACTGGGACAGCCCTTTACTATGGCTACACCTTC
-,-,TRBV7-2,TRBJ1-2,CASSFYDRTGYTF,TGTGCCAGCAGCTTTTATGACAGAACCGGCTACACCTTC
-,-,TRBV10-3,TRBJ2-5,CAISAHNEQYF,TGTGCCATCAGTGCTCACAATGAGCAGTACTTC
-,-,TRBV19,TRBJ1-1,CASRRQGGLTSGAFF,TGTGCCAGTAGGCGCCAAGGGGGTCTCACGTCTGGAGCTTTCTTT
-,TRBD1,TRBV2,TRBJ1-2,CASISSGGQGAGNYGYTF,TGTGCCAGCATCAGTTCGGGCGGACAGGGGGCAGGGAACTATGGCTACACCTTC
few,-,TRBV9,TRBJ2-5,CASSTGAGGRETQYF,TGTGCCAGCTCAACCGGCGCCGGGGGGCGAGAGACCCAGTACTTC
few,-,TRBV2,TRBJ2-3,CASELARTDTQYF,TGTGCCAGCGAGCTAGCGAGGACAGATACGCAGTATTTT
many,TRBD1,TRBV2,TRBJ1-4,CASSVLQGAGEKLFF,TGTGCCAGCAGTGTACTACAGGGGGCAGGTGAAAAACTGTTTTTT
-,TRBD1,TRBV6-4,TRBJ1-2,CASRGTGAATQYGYTF,TGTGCCAGCAGGGGGACAGGGGCCGCCACCCAATATGGCTACACCTTC
-,TRBD1,TRBV29-1,TRBJ1-2,CSSTGGSYGYTF,TGCAGCTCGACAGGGGGGAGCTATGGCTACACCTTC
few,-,TRBV6-6,TRBJ1-5,CASSNRGTSNQPQHF,TGTGCCAGCAGTAACCGGGGAACCTCCAATCAGCCCCAGCATTTT
many,-,TRBV10-2,TRBJ1-2,CASSEVSPSNGYTF,TGCGCCAGCAGTGAGGTTAGCCCGTCAAATGGCTACACCTTC
many,-,TRBV11-3,TRBJ1-1,CASSLDKVRNTEAFF,TGTGCCAGCAGCTTAGATAAGGTACGGAACACTGAAGCTTTCTTT
few,TRBD1,TRBV5-5,TRBJ2-7,CASSLSFMTGTYEQYF,TGTGCCAGCAGCTTGTCGTTTATGACAGGGACCTACGAGCAGTACTTC
many,-,TRBV20-1,TRBJ1-3,CSARVLDAGNTIYF,TGCAGTGCTAGAGTGTTGGACGCCGGAAACACCATATATTTT
-,TRBD1,TRBV19,TRBJ1-1,CASKKTGQAVNTEAFF,TGTGCCAGTAAAAAGACCGGACAGGCCGTGAACACTGAAGCTTTCTTT
-,-,TRBV29-1,TRBJ2-6,CSLEGGYSGANVLTF,TGCAGCTTGGAGGGGGGCTACTCTGGGGCCAACGTCCTGACTTTC
few,-,TRBV6-5,TRBJ1-4,CASSYSWTSNEKLFF,TGTGCCAGCAGTTACTCTTGGACGTCTAATGAAAAACTGTTTTTT
-,-,TRBV2,TRBJ2-2,CASSLHIPGELFF,TGTGCCAGCAGCTTGCATATTCCCGGGGAGCTGTTTTTT
many,-,TRBV24-1,TRBJ1-1,CATSESTGSSSF,TGTGCCACCAGTGAATCTACAGGCTCTTCCTCCTTT
many,-,TRBV2,TRBJ1-1,CASSANWQSTEAFF,TGTGCCAGCAGTGCAAACTGGCAAAGCACTGAAGCTTTCTTT
-,TRBD2,TRBV24-1,TRBJ2-2,CATSDLGLAGIGEQFF,TGTGCCACCAGTGATTTAGGACTAGCGGGAATTGGGGAGCAGTTTTTT
-,TRBD1,TRBV5-1,TRBJ2-7,CASSPHRGEQYF,TGCGCCAGCAGCCCGCACAGGGGCGAGCAGTACTTC
-,TRBD1,TRBV10-3,TRBJ1-5,CASRAGTGDGSNQPQHF,TGTGCCAGTAGAGCTGGGACAGGGGACGGGAGCAATCAGCCCCAGCATTTT
-,-,TRBV6-5,TRBJ1-1,CASRPVGGTEAFF,TGTGCCAGCCGCCCGGTAGGGGGAACTGAAGCTTTCTTT
-,-,TRBV6-1,TRBJ2-3,CASSEQRDSTDTQYF,TGTGCCAGCAGTGAACAGAGAGATAGCACAGATACGCAGTATTTT
-,-,TRBV18,TRBJ1-2,CASSPEEYYGYTF,TGTGCCAGCTCACCGGAAGAGTACTATGGCTACACCTTC
many,-,TRBV19,TRBJ1-2,CASAAANYGYTF,TGTGCCAGTGCGGCAGCCAACTATGGCTACACCTTC
-,TRBD2,TRBV5-1,TRBJ2-7,CASSLELAVYGQYF,TGCGCCAGCAGCTTGGAACTAGCGGTCTACGGGCAGTACTTC
-,TRBD2,TRBV29-1,TRBJ2-1,CSVGTSGGNEQFF,TGCAGCGTAGGGACTAGCGGGGGAAATGAGCAGTTCTTC
-,-,TRBV6-2/TRBV6-3,TRBJ2-6,CASSYRIGASSGANVLTF,TGTGCCAGCAGTTATAGGATCGGGGCGAGCTCTGGGGCCAACGTCCTGACTTTC
many,-,TRBV7-9,TRBJ1-3,CASSPPGFGNTIYF,TGTGCCAGCAGCCCCCCCGGGTTCGGAAACACCATATATTTT
few,-,TRBV12-5,TRBJ1-4,CASGPSVATNEKLFF,TGTGCTAGTGGTCCCTCGGTTGCAACTAATGAAAAACTGTTTTTT
many,-,TRBV9,TRBJ2-7,CASSVFRGSASSYEQYF,TGTGCCAGCAGCGTGTTTCGAGGCTCTGCTAGCTCCTACGAGCAGTACTTC
few,TRBD1,TRBV19,TRBJ1-5,CASSFRDRGHNNQPQHF,TGTGCCAGTAGTTTCCGGGACAGGGGGCACAACAATCAGCCCCAGCATTTT
many,-,TRBV12-3/TRBV12-4,TRBJ1-6,CASSFEGGRNSPLHF,TGTGCCAGCAGTTTTGAAGGGGGGAGAAATTCACCCCTCCACTTT
many,TRBD1,TRBV14,TRBJ1-6,CASSRTRQGDSPLHF,TGTGCCAGCAGCCGCACCCGACAGGGTGATTCACCCCTCCACTTT
-,TRBD1,TRBV2,TRBJ2-7,CASVEDAWTGYEQYF,TGTGCCAGCGTTGAAGACGCATGGACAGGCTACGAGCAGTACTTC
-,-,TRBV19,TRBJ2-5,CASSPKGAGNEQYF,TGTGCCAGTAGTCCAAAAGGGGCGGGTAATGAGCAGTACTTC
few,-,TRBV12-3/TRBV12-4,TRBJ2-7,CASSYSPDPTSLPQYF,TGTGCCAGCAGTTACTCACCGGACCCAACTTCCCTGCCCCAGTACTTC
-,-,TRBV18,TRBJ2-5,CASSPNVAEETQYF,TGTGCCAGCTCACCTAATGTGGCTGAAGAGACCCAGTACTTC
few,-,TRBV25-1,TRBJ1-1,CAWTGYENTEAFF,TGTGCCTGGACGGGGTATGAGAACACTGAAGCTTTCTTT